The present T cell receptor beta chain was sequenced within a study of cytomegalovirus exposure and HLA in healthy donors. A remark on this clone: Antigen specificity is unknown.

The donors comprised healthy bone marrow donors. V lost 2 bases and J 2 bases, leaving 6 bases between the germline ends. This CDR3 is 13 amino acids long. Germline values: CDR1 SGHTA, CDR2 FQGNSA. The PCR was carried out with 60 Vbeta primers and 13 Jbeta primers. Here immunoSEQ multiplex PCR was the method, and the copy in TCRdb shows in-frame clones only, minus some. The repertoire holds fewer than 200,000 clones, approximately 70% seen once, with 1.5% to 2% in the top ten. Whole-study findings and limits: The dataset shows that most TCR sequences were rare, while some public TCRs occurred in many donors. In all likelihood, a cluster of highly shared sequence variants was a sequencing artifact. Among TCR beta chains, those listed as cytomegalovirus-associated numbered under 200.

The material sequenced was PBMCs. The receptor comes from a woman in her 30s in good health and CMV-seronegative. The chain recombines TRBV7-2 with TRBJ1-1; no reliable D call. CDR3 amino acids: CASSLRRNTEAFF. The DNA for the CDR3 is TGTGCCAGCAGCTTAAGGAGAAACACTGAAGCTTTCTTT.